This entry lists 15 T cell receptor beta chains sequenced from one sample in a study of blood T cell repertoires in COVID-19 (dated by TCRdb to the early 2020s). Libraries were prepared through the immunoSEQ multiplex PCR assay. In its TCRdb copy, this immuneACCESS table keeps in-frame sequences only and misses some clones. Where compared with another copy, unresolved V genes explain less than half of these, and the others have no known cause. Counted in this sample were 200,000 to 250,000 clones; 80% to 85% of them appeared once. The ten largest make up 3.4% of the sample. The specimen was peripheral blood. The receptors were gathered from a woman aged 18-29 years with acute or convalescent COVID-19.

The J gene is TRBJ2-4, the V gene TRBV7-2, with D perhaps matching TRBD1 (6 bases). CDR1 is SGHTA, CDR2 FQGNSA, per germline. The V end lost 3 bases, the J end lost 0 bases, and 12 bases lay between the germline ends. The CDR3 loop spans 16 amino acids. In nucleotides, the CDR3 is TGTGCCAGCAGCTTCCAGGGGATTTTAGCCAAAAACATTCAGTACTTC. Its protein product is CASSFQGILAKNIQYF.

CDR3 amino acids: CASSKDRSTDPGTEAFF. Here the CDR3 DNA reads TGTGCCAGCAGCAAAGATAGGTCAACAGATCCTGGCACTGAAGCTTTCTTT. The V and J genes are TRBV21-1 and TRBJ1-1; TRBD1 is the table's D call and was not checked against the DNA. TRBV21-1 is listed as a pseudogene. The CDR3 has 17 residues.

In regard to this clone: Other nucleotide sequences from this sample produce the same CDR3. The chain recombines TRBV7-3 with TRBJ2-3; tentative D call: TRBD1 (6 bases). The CDR3 covers 14 residues. The V end was cut by 3 bases, the J end by 3 bases, with 10 bases between. Germline-derived CDR1 and CDR2 are SGHTA and FQGTGA. Written as DNA, the CDR3 is TGTGCCAGCAGCTTGGGGGCGTCAACAGATACGCAGTATTTT. Encoded protein: CASSLGASTDTQYF. Full variable domain (remainder filled in from reference TRBV7-3 and TRBJ2-3): GAGVSQTPSNKVTEKGKYVELRCDPISGHTALYWYRQSLGQGPEFLIYFQGTGAADDSGLPNDRFFAVRPEGSVSTLKIQRTERGDSAVYLCASSLGASTDTQYFGPGTRLTVL.

J is TRBJ1-6 and V is TRBV25-1; tentatively, D is TRBD1 (5 bases). Trimming took off 3 bases at V and 9 bases at J, with 12 bases between the two ends. Germline values: CDR1 MGHDK, CDR2 SYGVNS. The CDR3 is 14 residues long. The CDR3 bases are TGTGCCAGCAGTGAGGCGGGGCTTGGTTCACCCCTCCACTTT. This encodes CASSEAGLGSPLHF.

This clone appeared a single time. The CDR3 bases are TGTGCCAGTAGTGGGCCGGGACACCCCTACGAGCAGTACTTC. It encodes CASSGPGHPYEQYF. The rearrangement uses TRBV19 and TRBJ2-7, with D possibly being TRBD1 (6 bases). The CDR3 sequence is 14 residues long. The V end was cut by 5 bases, the J end by 2 bases, with 13 bases between. Per germline, CDR1 LNHDA and CDR2 SQIVND (reference sequence).

The rearrangement links TRBV30 to TRBJ2-1, with TRBD2 matching over 13 bases. Per the germline V gene, CDR1 is GTSNPN and CDR2 is SVGIG (reference sequence). The CDR3 is made up of 16 amino acids. V lost 2 bases and J lost 7; bases outside the gene matches: 8. Written as DNA, the CDR3 is TGTGCCTGGAGTCCAACAAGGACTAGCGGGAGAAATGAGCAGTTCTTC. Its translation: CAWSPTRTSGRNEQFF.

CDR3 coding DNA: TGTGCCAGTGGAAGCGGGAGGAAAAACATTCAGTACTTC. Translated, it gives CASGSGRKNIQYF. V gene TRBV19 combines with J gene TRBJ2-4; 9 nucleotides match TRBD2. The CDR3 runs 13 residues. Germline assignment: CDR1 LNHDA and CDR2 SQIVND (reference sequence). Unmatched junction bases numbered 3, after V lost 8 bases and J lost 4 bases.

This clone has more than one count but fewer than ten. The chain recombines TRBV7-3 with TRBJ2-1, with TRBD2 as a possible D gene (6 bases). The CDR3 covers 13 residues. CDR1 and CDR2 from the germline V gene are SGHTA and FQGTGA. V lost 8 bases to trimming and J lost 7 bases, with 15 bases between them. CDR3 protein: CASSDGSRNEQFF. CDR3 DNA: TGTGCCAGCTCGGACGGGAGTCGGAATGAGCAGTTCTTC.

This sequence joins TRBV6-5 and TRBJ1-1; 9 bases match TRBD1. V lost 0 bases and J lost 11; bases outside the gene matches: 7. This CDR3 has 14 amino acids. CDR1 and CDR2 from the germline V gene are MNHEY and SVGAGI. CDR3 sequence (DNA): TGTGCCAGCAGTTACTCGAGGGACAGGGTTTGGGCTTTCTTT. Residues: CASSYSRDRVWAFF.

The chain uses TRBV7-8 and TRBJ1-1; the match to TRBD1 covers 7 bases. This CDR3 contains 12 residues. The junction had 1 base not matched to a gene; V was cut back by 5 bases and J by 4 bases. Germline assignment: CDR1 SGHVS and CDR2 FQNEAQ. The CDR3 region has the DNA TGTGCCAGCAGCCCAGGGGGCACTGAAGCTTTCTTT. The encoded protein is CASSPGGTEAFF.

The chain is built from TRBV6-5 and TRBJ1-5; 7 nucleotides agree with TRBD1. The V gene's germline CDR1 is MNHEY and CDR2 SVGAGI. This CDR3 comprises 15 residues. Trimming cost V 6 bases and J 0 bases; bases outside gene matches: 5. CDR3 DNA: TGTGCCAGCAGGAGGACAGGAGTTAGCAATCAGCCCCAGCATTTT. It yields the protein CASRRTGVSNQPQHF.

The chain is built from TRBV10-3 and TRBJ1-2; 10 nucleotides line up with TRBD1. Germline CDR1 reads ENHRY; CDR2 reads SYGVKD. The J segment lost 6 bases and the V segment lost 6 bases, leaving 4 bases of the junction unmatched. CDR3 length: 13 residues. For the CDR3, the DNA is TGTGCCATCAGGACAGGGGGCGAGGATGGCTACACCTTC. The encoded protein is CAIRTGGEDGYTF.

The chain links TRBV28 to TRBJ1-4; D possibly corresponds to TRBD1 (5 bases). V lost 10 bases to trimming and J lost 5 bases, with 8 bases between them. From germline, CDR1 is MDHEN and CDR2 SYDVKM. The CDR3 has 11 residues. This CDR3 is CATRENEKLFF. The CDR3 region has the DNA TGTGCCACCAGGGAGAATGAAAAACTGTTTTTT.

This sequence joins TRBV27 and TRBJ2-3, with TRBD2 matching over 11 bases. Germline CDR1 is MNHEY and CDR2 is SMNVEV (reference sequence). The V gene end was trimmed by 6 bases and the J gene end by 0 bases; junction bases not matched to a gene: 5. The CDR3 spans 16 residues. The CDR3 DNA follows: TGTGCCAGCAGCCGGCTAGCGGGAGGTAGCACAGATACGCAGTATTTT. Residues: CASSRLAGGSTDTQYF.

This clone was detected only once. This chain links TRBV3-1 (or the pseudogene TRBV3-2) with TRBJ2-4; 13 nucleotides agree with TRBD2. The CDR3 loop spans 20 amino acids. V dropped 3 bases and J dropped 1; count of bases not matched to a gene: 12. Looked up from germline, CDR1 is LGHDT and CDR2 is YNNKEL (reference sequence). The CDR3 loop reads CASSQHPGLAGNEAKNIQYF. The CDR3 DNA reads as TGTGCCAGCAGCCAGCACCCGGGACTAGCGGGAAATGAGGCCAAAAACATTCAGTACTTC.